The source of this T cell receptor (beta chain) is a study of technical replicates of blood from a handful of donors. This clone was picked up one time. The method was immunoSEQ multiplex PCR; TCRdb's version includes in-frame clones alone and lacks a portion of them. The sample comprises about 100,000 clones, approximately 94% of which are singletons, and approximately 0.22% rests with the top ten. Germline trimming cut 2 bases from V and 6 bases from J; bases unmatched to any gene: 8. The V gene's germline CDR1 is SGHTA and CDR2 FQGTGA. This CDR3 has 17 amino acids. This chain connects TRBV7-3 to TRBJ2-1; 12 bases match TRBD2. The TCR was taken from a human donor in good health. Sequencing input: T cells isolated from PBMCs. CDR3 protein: CASSLASGGALSNEQFF. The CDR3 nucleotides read TGTGCCAGCAGCTTAGCTAGCGGGGGGGCCCTTAGCAATGAGCAGTTCTTC.